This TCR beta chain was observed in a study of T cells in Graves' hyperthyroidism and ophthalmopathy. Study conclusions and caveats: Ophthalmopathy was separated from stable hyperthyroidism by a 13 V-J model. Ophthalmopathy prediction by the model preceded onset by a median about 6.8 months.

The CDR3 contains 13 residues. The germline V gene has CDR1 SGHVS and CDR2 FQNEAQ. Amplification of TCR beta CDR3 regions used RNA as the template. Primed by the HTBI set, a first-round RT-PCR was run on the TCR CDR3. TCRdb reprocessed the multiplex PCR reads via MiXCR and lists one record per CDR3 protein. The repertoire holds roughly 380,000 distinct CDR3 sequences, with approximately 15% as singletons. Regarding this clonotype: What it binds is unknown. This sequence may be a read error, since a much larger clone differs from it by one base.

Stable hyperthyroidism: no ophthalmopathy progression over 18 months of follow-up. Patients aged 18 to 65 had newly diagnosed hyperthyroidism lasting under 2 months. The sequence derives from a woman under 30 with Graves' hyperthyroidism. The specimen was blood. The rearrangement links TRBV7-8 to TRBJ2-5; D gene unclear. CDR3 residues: CAGSAVGRETQYF. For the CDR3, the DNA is TGTGCCGGCAGCGCAGTGGGCAGAGAGACCCAGTACTTC.